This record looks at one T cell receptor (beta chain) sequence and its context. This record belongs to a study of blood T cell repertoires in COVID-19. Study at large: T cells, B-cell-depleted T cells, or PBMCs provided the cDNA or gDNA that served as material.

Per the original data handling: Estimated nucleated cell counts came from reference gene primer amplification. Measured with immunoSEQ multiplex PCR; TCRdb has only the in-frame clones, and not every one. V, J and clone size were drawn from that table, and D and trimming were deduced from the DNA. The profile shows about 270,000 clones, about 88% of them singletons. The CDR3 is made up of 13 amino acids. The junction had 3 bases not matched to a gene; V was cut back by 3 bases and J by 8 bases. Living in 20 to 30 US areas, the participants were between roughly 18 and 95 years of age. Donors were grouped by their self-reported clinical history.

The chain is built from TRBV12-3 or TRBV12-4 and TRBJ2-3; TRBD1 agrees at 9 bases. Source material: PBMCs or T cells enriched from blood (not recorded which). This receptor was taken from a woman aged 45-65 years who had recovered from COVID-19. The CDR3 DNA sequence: TGTGCCAGCAGTTTGGGGACAGGGTTTACGCAGTATTTT. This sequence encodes CASSLGTGFTQYF.